This T cell receptor (beta chain) appears in the sequencing data of a study of shared clonotypes between healthy human individuals. Several immunoSEQ plates received, in even portions, the genomic DNA of each subset. Per sorted-subset replicate PCR, input was 200 to 250 ng DNA, representing about 30,000 T cell genomes. Some clones are missing from TCRdb's copy, which holds only in-frame ones; the method was immunoSEQ multiplex PCR. The data hold fewer than 2.5 million clones, with under 95% observed a single time. The germline V gene has CDR1 SQVTM and CDR2 ANQGSEA. The V and J ends lost 7 bases and 1 base respectively, with 13 bases between them. The CDR3 runs 13 residues.

This chain joins TRBV29-1 and TRBJ2-5, with a possible D match to TRBD2 (6 bases). The sample consisted of naive CD4+ T cells from PBMCs. Stated subset: CD45RA+ positively selected. The origin of this receptor is a young man in good health. Some clones in this sample may be carry-over from other donors' samples. The CDR3 DNA reads TGCAGCGCCGGCCAGACTAGCCAAGAGACCCAGTACTTC. It translates to CSAGQTSQETQYF.